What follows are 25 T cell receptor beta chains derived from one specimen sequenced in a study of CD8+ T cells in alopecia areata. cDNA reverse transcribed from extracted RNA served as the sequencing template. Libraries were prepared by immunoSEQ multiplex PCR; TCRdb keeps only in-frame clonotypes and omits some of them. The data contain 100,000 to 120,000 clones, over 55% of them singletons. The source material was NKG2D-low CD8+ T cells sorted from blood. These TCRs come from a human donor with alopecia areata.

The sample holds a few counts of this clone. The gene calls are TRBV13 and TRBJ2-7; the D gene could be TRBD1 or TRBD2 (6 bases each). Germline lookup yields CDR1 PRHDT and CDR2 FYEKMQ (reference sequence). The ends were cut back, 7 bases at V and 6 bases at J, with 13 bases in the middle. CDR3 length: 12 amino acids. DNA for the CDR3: TGTGCCAGCACCGTGGGGGGCTCCGAGCAGTACTTC. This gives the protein CASTVGGSEQYF.

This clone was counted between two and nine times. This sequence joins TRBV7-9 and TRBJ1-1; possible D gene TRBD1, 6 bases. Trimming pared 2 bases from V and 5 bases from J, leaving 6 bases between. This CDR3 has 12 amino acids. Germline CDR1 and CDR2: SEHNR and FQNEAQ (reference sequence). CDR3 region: CASSLTGTEAFF. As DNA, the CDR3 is TGTGCCAGCAGCTTAACAGGGACTGAAGCTTTCTTT.

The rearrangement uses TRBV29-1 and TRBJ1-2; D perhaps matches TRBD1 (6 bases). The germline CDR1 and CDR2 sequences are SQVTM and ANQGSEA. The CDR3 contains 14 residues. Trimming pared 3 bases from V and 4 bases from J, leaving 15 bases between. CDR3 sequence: CSVETRQDSYGYTF. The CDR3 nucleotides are TGCAGCGTTGAGACTCGACAGGACTCCTATGGCTACACCTTC.

The CDR3 reads CASKHYNEQFF. The CDR3 nucleotides read TGCGCCAGCAAACATTACAATGAGCAGTTCTTC. This chain connects TRBV5-1 to TRBJ2-1; D gene ambiguous. Germline CDR1 and CDR2: SGHRS and YFSETQ. Trimming removed 6 bases at V and 4 bases at J, with 5 bases between. The CDR3 is made up of 11 amino acids.

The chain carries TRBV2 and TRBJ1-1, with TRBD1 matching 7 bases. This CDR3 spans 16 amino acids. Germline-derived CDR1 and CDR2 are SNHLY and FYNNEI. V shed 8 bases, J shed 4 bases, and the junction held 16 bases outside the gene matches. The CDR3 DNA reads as TGTGCCAGCTCCCATACGATGGACAGGCCGACCACTGAAGCTTTCTTT. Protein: CASSHTMDRPTTEAFF.

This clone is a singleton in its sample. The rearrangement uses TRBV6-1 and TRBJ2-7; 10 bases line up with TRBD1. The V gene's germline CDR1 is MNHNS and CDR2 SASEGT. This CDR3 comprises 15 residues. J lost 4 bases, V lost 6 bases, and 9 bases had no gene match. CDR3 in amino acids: CASRTGTGASYEQYF. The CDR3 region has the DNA TGTGCCAGCAGGACCGGGACAGGGGCTTCGTACGAGCAGTACTTC.

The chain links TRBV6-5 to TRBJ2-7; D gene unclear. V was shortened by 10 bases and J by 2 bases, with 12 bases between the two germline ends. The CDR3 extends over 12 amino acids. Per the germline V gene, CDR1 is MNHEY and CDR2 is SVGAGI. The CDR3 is CATHLAPYEQYF. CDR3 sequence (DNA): TGTGCCACCCATCTGGCCCCCTACGAGCAGTACTTC.

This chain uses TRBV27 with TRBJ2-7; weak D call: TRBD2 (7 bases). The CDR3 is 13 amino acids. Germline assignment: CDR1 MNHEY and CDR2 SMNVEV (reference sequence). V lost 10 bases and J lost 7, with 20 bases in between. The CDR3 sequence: CATQGGGAREQYF. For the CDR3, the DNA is TGTGCCACCCAGGGTGGGGGGGCGCGTGAGCAGTACTTC.

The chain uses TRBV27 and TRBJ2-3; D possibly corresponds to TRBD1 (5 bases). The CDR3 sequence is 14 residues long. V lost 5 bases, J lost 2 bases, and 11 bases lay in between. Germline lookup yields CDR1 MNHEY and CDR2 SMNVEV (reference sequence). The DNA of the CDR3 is TGTGCCAGCAGTCCCAGGGAATACACAGATACGCAGTATTTT. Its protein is CASSPREYTDTQYF.

CDR3 nucleotide sequence: TGCGCCAGCAGCCAGACGGGCTACCACGAGCAGTACTTC. It is translated as CASSQTGYHEQYF. The chain has TRBV5-1 and TRBJ2-7; unclear D gene. The CDR3 totals 13 residues. Per the germline V gene, CDR1 is SGHRS and CDR2 is YFSETQ. V was pared by 4 bases and J by 5 bases, with 13 bases between.

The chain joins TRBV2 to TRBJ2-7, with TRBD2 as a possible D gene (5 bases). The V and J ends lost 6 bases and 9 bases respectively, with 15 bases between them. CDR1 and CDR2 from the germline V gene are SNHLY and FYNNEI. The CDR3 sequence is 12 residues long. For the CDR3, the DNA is TGTGCCAGCAGAAACGGGGATGAGGTGCAGTACTTC. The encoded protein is CASRNGDEVQYF. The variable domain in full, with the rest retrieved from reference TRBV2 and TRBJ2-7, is EPEVTQTPSHQVTQMGQEVILRCVPISNHLYFYWYRQILGQKVEFLVSFYNNEISEKSEIFDDQFSVERPDGSNFTLKIRSTKLEDSAMYFCASRNGDEVQYFGPGTRLTVT.

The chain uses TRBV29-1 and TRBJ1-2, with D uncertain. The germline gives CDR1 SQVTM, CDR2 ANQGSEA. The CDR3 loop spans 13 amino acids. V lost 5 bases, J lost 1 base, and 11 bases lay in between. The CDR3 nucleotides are TGCAGCGTTCCAAGGACGGTTAACTATGGCTACACCTTC. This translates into CSVPRTVNYGYTF. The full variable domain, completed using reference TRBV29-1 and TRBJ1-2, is SAVISQKPSRDICQRGTSLTIQCQVDSQVTMMFWYRQQPGQSLTLIATANQGSEATYESGFVIDKFPISRPNLTFSTLTVSNMSPEDSSIYLCSVPRTVNYGYTFGSGTRLTVV.

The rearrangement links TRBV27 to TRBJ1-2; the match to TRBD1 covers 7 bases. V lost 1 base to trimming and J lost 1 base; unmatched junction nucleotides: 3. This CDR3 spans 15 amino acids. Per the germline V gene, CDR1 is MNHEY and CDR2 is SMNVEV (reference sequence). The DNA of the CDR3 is TGTGCCAGCAGTTTATACAGGGGAAATAACTATGGCTACACCTTC. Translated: CASSLYRGNNYGYTF.

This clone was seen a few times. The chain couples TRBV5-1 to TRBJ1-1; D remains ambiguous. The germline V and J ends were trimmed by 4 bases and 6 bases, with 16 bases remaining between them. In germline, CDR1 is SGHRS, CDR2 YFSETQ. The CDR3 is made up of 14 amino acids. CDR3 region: CASSEGRSLPEAFF. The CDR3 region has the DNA TGCGCCAGCAGCGAGGGCCGTTCGCTCCCTGAAGCTTTCTTT.

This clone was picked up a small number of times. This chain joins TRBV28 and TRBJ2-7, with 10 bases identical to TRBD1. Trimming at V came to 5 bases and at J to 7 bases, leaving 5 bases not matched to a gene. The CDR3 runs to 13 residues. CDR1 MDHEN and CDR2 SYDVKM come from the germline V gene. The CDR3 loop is CASSRQGAREQYF. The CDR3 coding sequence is TGTGCCAGCAGTAGACAGGGGGCTCGGGAGCAGTACTTC.

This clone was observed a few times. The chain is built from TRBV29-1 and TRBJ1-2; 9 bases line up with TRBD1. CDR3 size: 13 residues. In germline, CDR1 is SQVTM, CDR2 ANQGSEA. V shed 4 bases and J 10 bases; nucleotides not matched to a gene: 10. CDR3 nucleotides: TGCAGCGTTGTAACCGGGACAGGGCAAGACTACACCTTC. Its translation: CSVVTGTGQDYTF.

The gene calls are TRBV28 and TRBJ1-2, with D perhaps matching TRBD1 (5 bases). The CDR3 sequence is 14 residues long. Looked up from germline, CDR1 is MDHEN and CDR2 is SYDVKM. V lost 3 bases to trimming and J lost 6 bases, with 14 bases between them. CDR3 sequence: CASSLAREYHGYTF. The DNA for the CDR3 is TGTGCCAGCAGTTTGGCCAGGGAATACCATGGCTACACCTTC.

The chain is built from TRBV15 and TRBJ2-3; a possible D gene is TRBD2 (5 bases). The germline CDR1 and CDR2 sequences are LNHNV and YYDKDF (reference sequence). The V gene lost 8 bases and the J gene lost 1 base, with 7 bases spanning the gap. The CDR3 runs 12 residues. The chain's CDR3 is CATLGGTDTQYF. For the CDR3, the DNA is TGTGCCACCCTCGGGGGCACAGATACGCAGTATTTT. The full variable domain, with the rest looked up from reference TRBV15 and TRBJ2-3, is DAMVIQNPRYQVTQFGKPVTLSCSQTLNHNVMYWYQQKSSQAPKLLFHYYDKDFNNEADTPDNFQSRRPNTSFCFLDIRSPGLGDTAMYLCATLGGTDTQYFGPGTRLTVL.

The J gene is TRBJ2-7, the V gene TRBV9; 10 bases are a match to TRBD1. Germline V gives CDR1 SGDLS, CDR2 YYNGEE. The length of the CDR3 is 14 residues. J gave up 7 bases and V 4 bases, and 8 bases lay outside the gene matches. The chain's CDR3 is CASSPGTGVREQYF. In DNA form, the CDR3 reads TGTGCCAGCAGCCCCGGGACAGGGGTGAGAGAGCAGTACTTC. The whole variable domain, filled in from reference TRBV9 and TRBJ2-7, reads DSGVTQTPKHLITATGQRVTLRCSPRSGDLSVYWYQQSLDQGLQFLIQYYNGEERAKGNILERFSAQQFPDLHSELNLSSLELGDSALYFCASSPGTGVREQYFGPGTRLTVT.

CDR3: CSVVRGLNTEAFF. The CDR3 coding sequence is TGCAGCGTTGTGCGGGGACTGAACACTGAAGCTTTCTTT. This sequence joins TRBV29-1 and TRBJ1-1; tentatively, D is TRBD1 (5 bases). V was trimmed by 4 bases and J by 0 bases, leaving 9 bases between them. Germline loops: CDR1 SQVTM, CDR2 ANQGSEA. CDR3 length: 13 amino acids.

CDR3 sequence reads: CSVSGDYYYEQYF. In DNA, the CDR3 is TGCAGCGTTTCCGGCGACTACTACTACGAGCAGTACTTC. The J gene is TRBJ2-7, the V gene TRBV29-1; possible D gene TRBD2, 5 bases. Germline-derived CDR1 and CDR2 are SQVTM and ANQGSEA. V shed 5 bases and J shed 3 bases, with 14 bases lying between them. The CDR3 length is 13 residues.

The CDR3 region has the DNA TGCAGCGGACTCGAAGGAACCGGGGAGCTGTTTTTT. Its protein is CSGLEGTGELFF. The chain combines TRBV29-1 with TRBJ2-2; D gene unclear. Between the trimmed V and J ends, which lost 7 bases and 5 bases, there was a span of 11 bases. Germline V gives CDR1 SQVTM, CDR2 ANQGSEA. The CDR3 covers 12 residues.

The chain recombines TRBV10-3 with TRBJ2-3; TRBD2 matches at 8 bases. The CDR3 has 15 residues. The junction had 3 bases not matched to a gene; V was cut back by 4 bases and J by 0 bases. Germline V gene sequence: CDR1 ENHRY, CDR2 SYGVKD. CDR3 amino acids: CAISASGSSTDTQYF. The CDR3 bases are TGTGCCATCAGTGCTAGCGGGTCTAGCACAGATACGCAGTATTTT.

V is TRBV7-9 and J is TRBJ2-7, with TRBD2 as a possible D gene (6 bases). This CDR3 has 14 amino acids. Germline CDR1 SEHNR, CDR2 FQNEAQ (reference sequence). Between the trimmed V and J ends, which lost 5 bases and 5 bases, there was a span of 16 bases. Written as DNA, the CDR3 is TGTGCCAGCAGCCAAGGAGCGGGCCGGGACGAGCAGTACTTC. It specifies CASSQGAGRDEQYF.

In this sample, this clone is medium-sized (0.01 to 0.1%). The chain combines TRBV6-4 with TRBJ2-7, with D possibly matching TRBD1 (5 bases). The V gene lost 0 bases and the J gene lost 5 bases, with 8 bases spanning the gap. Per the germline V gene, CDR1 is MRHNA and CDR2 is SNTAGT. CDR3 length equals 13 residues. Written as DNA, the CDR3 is TGTGCCAGCAGTGACTCCCCAGGGAACGAGCAGTACTTC. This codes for CASSDSPGNEQYF.